The rows below give T cell receptor beta chains drawn from one sample of a study of CD8+ T cells in alopecia areata. Produced via immunoSEQ multiplex PCR; TCRdb's table is partial and in-frame only. The repertoire holds under 250,000 clones, with approximately 61% as singletons. The specimen comprised CD4+ T cells sorted from blood, sampled at week 0. These receptor sequences come from a human donor with alopecia areata. The CDR3 runs from the conserved cysteine through the conserved F or W.

j_call v_call cdr3_aa
TRBJ1-1 TRBV25-1 CASSGTRNSEAFF
TRBJ1-1 TRBV29-1 CSVVGRMNTEAFF
TRBJ1-4 TRBV5-1 CASSPVDSEKLFF
TRBJ2-5 TRBV29-1 CSATGNAETQYF
TRBJ2-7 TRBV7-7 CASSLGSYSYEQYF
TRBJ2-2 TRBV2 CASSEGWLAGELFF
TRBJ2-3 TRBV4-1 CASSPGVQRGVTDTQYF
TRBJ2-7 TRBV5-1 CASSPTGGVEQYF
TRBJ2-5 TRBV18 CASSPKKETQYF
TRBJ1-6 TRBV29-1 CSAKTGSTNSPLHF
TRBJ1-2 TRBV29-1 CSVAGQGAAGGGYTF
TRBJ2-5 TRBV15 CATSRPTAGQQETQYF
TRBJ1-1 TRBV14 CASSQDLGLGGSAEAFF
TRBJ2-1 TRBV30 CAWSVGSYNEQFF
TRBJ2-4 TRBV2 CASILRPGTENIQYF
TRBJ2-1 TRBV11-2 CASSPGLAQNEQFF
TRBJ1-1 TRBV5-1 CASSDTSGLMNTEAFF
TRBJ1-1 TRBV29-1 CSVVGNTEAFF
TRBJ2-1 TRBV7-6 CASSPLGNEQFF
TRBJ2-1 TRBV11-2 CASRSSWGTHNEQFF
TRBJ1-1 TRBV29-1 CSVTGLNTEAFF
TRBJ1-1 TRBV9 CASSADITLNTEAFF
TRBJ1-2 TRBV5-5 CASSFLAGPYGYTF
TRBJ1-1 TRBV29-1 CSVGQESYTEAFF
TRBJ2-3 TRBV29-1 CSVALGLAGRTDTQYF
TRBJ2-6 TRBV5-1 CASSLAGGGANVLTF
TRBJ2-6 TRBV2 CATSQGPNSGANVLTF
TRBJ1-2 TRBV2 CASSEATGNFYGYTF
TRBJ1-1 TRBV4-2 CASSQETGANTEAFF
TRBJ2-7 TRBV5-6 CASSLTGTGLEQYF
TRBJ2-3 TRBV18 CASSPVAGKHTQYF
TRBJ1-1 TRBV30 CAWSRSVGTEAFF
TRBJ1-1 TRBV6-1 CASSDVAGRGAFF
TRBJ2-1 TRBV29-1 CSVGPRIAGGGVGEQFF
TRBJ2-5 TRBV6-5 CASSSLGQGLPGAQYF
TRBJ1-2 TRBV5-1 CASSTGNPSYGYTF
TRBJ1-1 TRBV25-1 CASSKGSGGNTEAFF
TRBJ1-1 TRBV29-1 CSVFRQGEFEAFF
TRBJ1-2 TRBV29-1 CSAGTAGNYGYTF
TRBJ2-1 TRBV5-1 CASSLKREQFF
TRBJ2-3 TRBV5-1 CASSLEGLAGTDTQYF
TRBJ2-2 TRBV7-2 CASSSMGTFVNTGELFF
TRBJ1-2 TRBV29-1 CSSYPSSPAGYGYTF
TRBJ2-2 TRBV18 CASSENQNTGELFF
TRBJ2-1 TRBV30 CAWSVPGWDNNEQFF
TRBJ2-3 TRBV29-1 CSVGGRSTDTQYF
TRBJ2-7 TRBV5-1 CASSSTLSGQAYEQYF
TRBJ2-2 TRBV29-1 CSSLRGTGELFF